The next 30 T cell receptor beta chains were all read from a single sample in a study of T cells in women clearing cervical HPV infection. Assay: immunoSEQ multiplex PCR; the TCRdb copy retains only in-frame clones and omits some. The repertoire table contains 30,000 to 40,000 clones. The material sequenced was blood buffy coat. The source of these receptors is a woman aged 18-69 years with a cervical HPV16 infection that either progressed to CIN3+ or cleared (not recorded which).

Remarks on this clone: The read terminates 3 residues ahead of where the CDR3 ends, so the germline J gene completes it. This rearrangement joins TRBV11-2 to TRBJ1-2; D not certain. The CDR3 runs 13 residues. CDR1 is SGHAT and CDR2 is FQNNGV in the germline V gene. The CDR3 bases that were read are TGTGCCAGCAGCTTAGGCAGGCGAGGGGGC. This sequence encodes CASSLGRRGG. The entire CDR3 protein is CASSLGRRGGYTF.

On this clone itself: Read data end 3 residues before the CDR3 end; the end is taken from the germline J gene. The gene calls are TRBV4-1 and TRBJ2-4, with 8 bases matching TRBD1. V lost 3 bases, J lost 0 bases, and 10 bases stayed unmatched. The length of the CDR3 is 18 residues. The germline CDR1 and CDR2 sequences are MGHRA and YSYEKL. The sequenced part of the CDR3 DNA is TGCGCCAGCAGCCAGCCGGGACAGGCTTCAATAGCCAAAAACATT. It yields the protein CASSQPGQASIAKNI. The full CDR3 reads CASSQPGQASIAKNIQYF.

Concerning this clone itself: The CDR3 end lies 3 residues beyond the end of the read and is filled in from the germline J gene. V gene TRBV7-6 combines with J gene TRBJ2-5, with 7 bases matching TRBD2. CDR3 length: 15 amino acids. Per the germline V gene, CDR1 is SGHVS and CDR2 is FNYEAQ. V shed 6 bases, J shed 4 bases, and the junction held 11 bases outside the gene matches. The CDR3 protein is CASSLEAGGRETQYF. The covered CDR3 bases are TGTGCCAGCAGTCTAGAGGCGGGCGGGAGAGAGACC.

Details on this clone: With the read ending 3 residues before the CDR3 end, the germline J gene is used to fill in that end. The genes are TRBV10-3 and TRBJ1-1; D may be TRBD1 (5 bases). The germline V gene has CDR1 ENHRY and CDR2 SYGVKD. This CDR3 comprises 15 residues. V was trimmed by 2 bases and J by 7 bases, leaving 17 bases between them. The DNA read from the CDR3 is TGTGCCATCAGTGAGCCGGGCAGAGGAACAGGTGAA. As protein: CAISEPGRGTGE. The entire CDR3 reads CAISEPGRGTGEAFF.

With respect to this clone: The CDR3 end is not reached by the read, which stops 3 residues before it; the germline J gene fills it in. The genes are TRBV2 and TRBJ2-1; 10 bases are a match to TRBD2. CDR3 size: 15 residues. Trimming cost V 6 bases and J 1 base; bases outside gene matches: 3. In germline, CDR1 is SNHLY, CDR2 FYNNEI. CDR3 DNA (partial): TGTGCCAGCAGAGGACTAGCGGAGTCCTACAATGAG. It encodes CASRGLAESYNE. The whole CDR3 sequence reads CASRGLAESYNEQFF.

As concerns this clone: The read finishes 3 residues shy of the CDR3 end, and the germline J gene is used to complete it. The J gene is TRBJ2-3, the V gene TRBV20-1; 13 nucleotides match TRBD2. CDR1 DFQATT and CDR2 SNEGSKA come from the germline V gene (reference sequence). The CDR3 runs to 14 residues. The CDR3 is CSAGPLTSGGTQYF. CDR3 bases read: TGCAGTGCTGGCCCCCTGACTAGCGGGGGGACG.

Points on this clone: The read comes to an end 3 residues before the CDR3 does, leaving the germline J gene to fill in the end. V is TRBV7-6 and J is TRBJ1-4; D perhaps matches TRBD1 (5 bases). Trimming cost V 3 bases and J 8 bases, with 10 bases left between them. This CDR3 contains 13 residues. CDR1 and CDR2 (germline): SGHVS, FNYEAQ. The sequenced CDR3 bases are TGTGCCAGCAGCTTCAGGGTGGGAGAAAAA. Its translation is CASSFRVGEK. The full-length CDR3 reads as CASSFRVGEKLFF.

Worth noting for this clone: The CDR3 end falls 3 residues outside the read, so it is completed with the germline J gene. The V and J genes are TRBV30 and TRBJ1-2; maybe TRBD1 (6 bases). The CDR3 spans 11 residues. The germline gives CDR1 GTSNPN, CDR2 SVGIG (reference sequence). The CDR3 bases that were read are TGTGCCTGGGGTGACAGGAATGAC. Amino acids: CAWGDRND. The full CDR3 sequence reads CAWGDRNDYTF.

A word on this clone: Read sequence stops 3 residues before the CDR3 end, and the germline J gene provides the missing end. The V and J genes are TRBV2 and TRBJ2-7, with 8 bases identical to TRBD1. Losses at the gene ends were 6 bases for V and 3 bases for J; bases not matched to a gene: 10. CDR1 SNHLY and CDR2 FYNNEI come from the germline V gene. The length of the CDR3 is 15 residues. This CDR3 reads CASRAPGGVGYEQYF. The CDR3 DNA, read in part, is TGTGCCAGCAGAGCCCCAGGGGGCGTGGGCTACGAG.

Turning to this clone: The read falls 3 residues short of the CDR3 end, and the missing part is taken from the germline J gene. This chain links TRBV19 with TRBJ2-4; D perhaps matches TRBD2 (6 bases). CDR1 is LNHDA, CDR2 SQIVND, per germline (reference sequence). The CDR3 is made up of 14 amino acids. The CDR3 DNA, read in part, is TGTGCCAGTAGTATTCTAGGTGCGGACTATGGT. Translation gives CASSILGADYG. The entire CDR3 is CASSILGADYGQYF.

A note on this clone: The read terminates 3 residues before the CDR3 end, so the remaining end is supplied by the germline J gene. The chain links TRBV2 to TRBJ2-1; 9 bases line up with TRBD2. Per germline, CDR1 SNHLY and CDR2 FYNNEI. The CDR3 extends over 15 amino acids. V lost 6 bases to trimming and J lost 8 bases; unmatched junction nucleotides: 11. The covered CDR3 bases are TGTGCCAGCAGGCAGACTAGCGGCCCTGGGGATGAG. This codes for CASRQTSGPGDE. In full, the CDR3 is CASRQTSGPGDEQFF. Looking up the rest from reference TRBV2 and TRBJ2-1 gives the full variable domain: EPEVTQTPSHQVTQMGQEVILRCVPISNHLYFYWYRQILGQKVEFLVSFYNNEISEKSEIFDDQFSVERPDGSNFTLKIRSTKLEDSAMYFCASRQTSGPGDEQFFGPGTRLTVL.

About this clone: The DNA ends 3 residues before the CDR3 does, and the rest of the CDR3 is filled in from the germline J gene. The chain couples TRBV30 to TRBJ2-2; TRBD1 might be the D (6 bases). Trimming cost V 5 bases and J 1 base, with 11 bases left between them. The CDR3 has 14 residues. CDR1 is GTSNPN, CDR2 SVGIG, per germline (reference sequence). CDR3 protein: CAWCRRGNTGELFF. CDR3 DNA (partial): TGTGCCTGGTGCCGCAGGGGGAACACCGGGGAG.

The CDR3 here is CASKPDSSYNEQFF. The part of the CDR3 DNA that was read is TGCGCCAGCAAGCCGGACTCCTCCTACAATGAG. The chain is built from TRBV5-1 and TRBJ2-1, with D maybe TRBD2 (5 bases). The observed sequence ends 3 residues before the CDR3 terminus, with the missing tail filled in from the germline J gene. V lost 6 bases and J 0 bases, leaving 10 bases between the germline ends. The CDR3 is made up of 14 amino acids. Germline V lookup: CDR1 SGHRS, CDR2 YFSETQ.

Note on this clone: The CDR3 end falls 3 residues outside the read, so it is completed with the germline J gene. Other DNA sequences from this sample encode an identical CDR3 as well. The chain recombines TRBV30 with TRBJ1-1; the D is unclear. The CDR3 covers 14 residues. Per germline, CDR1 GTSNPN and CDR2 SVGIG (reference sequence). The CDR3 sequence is CAWSALTSSETAFF. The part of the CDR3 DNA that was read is TGTGCCTGGAGTGCCCTGACATCATCAGAGACA.

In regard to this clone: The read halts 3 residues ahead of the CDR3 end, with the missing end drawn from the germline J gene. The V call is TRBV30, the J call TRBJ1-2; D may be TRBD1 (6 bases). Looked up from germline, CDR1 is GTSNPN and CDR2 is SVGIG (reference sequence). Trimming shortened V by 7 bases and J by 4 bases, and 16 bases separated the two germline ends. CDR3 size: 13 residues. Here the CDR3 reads CAFLGGALYGYTF. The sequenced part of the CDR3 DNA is TGTGCCTTCCTAGGGGGTGCCCTCTATGGC.

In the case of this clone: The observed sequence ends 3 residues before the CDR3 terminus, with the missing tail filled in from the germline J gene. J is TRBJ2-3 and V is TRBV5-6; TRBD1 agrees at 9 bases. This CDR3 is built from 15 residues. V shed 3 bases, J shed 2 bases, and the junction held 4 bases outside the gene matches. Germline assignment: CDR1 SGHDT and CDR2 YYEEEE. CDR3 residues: CASSYRDRDTDTQYF. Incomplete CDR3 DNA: TGTGCCAGCAGCTACCGGGACAGGGACACAGATACG.

CDR3 DNA, as far as it was read: TGTGCCAGCAGTGGGTCCTTAGCGGGGGGCGCAGATACG. Translated, it gives CASSGSLAGGADT. The complete CDR3 sequence is CASSGSLAGGADTQYF. The V call is TRBV12-3 or TRBV12-4, the J call TRBJ2-3; the match to TRBD2 covers 10 bases. The CDR3 extends 3 residues past the end of the read, so its final part is completed from the germline J gene. Germline trimming cut 5 bases from V and 4 bases from J; bases unmatched to any gene: 9. The CDR3 spans 16 residues.

The CDR3 protein is CSARKLAGNTGELFF. The part of the CDR3 DNA that was read is TGCAGTGCTAGAAAACTAGCGGGGAACACCGGGGAG. The V and J genes are TRBV20-1 and TRBJ2-2; 9 nucleotides align to TRBD2. The read terminates 3 residues ahead of where the CDR3 ends, so the germline J gene completes it. This CDR3 has 15 amino acids. J lost 1 base, V lost 2 bases, and 2 bases had no gene match. From germline, CDR1 is DFQATT and CDR2 SNEGSKA (reference sequence).

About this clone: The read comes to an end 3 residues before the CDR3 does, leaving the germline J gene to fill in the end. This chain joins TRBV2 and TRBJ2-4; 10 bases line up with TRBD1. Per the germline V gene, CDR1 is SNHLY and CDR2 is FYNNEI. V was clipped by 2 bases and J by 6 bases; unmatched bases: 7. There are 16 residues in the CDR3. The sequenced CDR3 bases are TGTGCCAGCAGTGAAAGGACAGGGGGGGCGGCAAACATT. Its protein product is CASSERTGGAANI. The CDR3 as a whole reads CASSERTGGAANIQYF.

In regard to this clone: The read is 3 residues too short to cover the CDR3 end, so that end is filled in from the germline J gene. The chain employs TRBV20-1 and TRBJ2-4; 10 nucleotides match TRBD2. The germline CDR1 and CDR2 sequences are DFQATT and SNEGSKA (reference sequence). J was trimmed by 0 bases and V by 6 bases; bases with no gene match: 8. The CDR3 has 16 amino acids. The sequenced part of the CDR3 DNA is TGCAGTGCCGTGAACCTAGCGGGGGTAGCCAAAAACATT. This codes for CSAVNLAGVAKNI. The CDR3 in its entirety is CSAVNLAGVAKNIQYF.

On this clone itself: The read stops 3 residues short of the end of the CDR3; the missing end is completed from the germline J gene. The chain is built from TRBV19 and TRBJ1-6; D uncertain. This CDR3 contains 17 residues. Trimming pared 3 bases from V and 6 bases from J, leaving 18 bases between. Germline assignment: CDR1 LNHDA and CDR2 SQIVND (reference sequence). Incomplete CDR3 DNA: TGTGCCAGTAGTATGACAAGCCCCGCTGCATTTAATTCACCC. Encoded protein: CASSMTSPAAFNSP. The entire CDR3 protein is CASSMTSPAAFNSPLHF. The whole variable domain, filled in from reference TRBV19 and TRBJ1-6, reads DGGITQSPKYLFRKEGQNVTLSCEQNLNHDAMYWYRQDPGQGLRLIYYSQIVNDFQKGDIAEGYSVSREKKESFPLTVTSAQKNPTAFYLCASSMTSPAAFNSPLHFGNGTRLTVT.

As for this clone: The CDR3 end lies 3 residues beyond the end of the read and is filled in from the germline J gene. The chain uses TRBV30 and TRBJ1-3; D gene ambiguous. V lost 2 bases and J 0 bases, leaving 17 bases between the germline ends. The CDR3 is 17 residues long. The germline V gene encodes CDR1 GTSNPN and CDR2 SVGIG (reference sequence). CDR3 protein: CAWSRTREPLSGNTIYF. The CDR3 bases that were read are TGTGCCTGGAGTCGAACCCGTGAGCCCCTCTCTGGAAACACC.

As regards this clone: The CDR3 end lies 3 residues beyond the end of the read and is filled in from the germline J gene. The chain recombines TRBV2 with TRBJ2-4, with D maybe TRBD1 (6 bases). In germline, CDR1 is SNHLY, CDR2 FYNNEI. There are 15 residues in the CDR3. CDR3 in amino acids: CASRASDRTPYGQYF. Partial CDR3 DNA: TGTGCCAGCAGGGCCAGTGACAGGACCCCCTATGGT.

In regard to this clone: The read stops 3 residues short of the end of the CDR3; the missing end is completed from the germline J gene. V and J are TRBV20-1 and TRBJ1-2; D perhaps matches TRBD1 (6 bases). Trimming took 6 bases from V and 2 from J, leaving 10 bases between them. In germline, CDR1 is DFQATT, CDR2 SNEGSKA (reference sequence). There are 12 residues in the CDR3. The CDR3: CSAPRGNYGYTF. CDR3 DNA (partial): TGCAGTGCCCCGAGGGGGAACTATGGC.

The CDR3 sequence: CASTEGRGLYTQYF. Incomplete CDR3 DNA: TGTGCCAGCACCGAGGGCAGGGGGCTTTATACG. The rearrangement joins TRBV28 to TRBJ2-3; 8 nucleotides agree with TRBD1. The read stops 3 residues short of the end of the CDR3; the missing end is completed from the germline J gene. J lost 7 bases, V lost 7 bases, and 10 bases had no gene match. CDR1 is MDHEN and CDR2 is SYDVKM in the germline V gene. The CDR3 covers 14 residues.

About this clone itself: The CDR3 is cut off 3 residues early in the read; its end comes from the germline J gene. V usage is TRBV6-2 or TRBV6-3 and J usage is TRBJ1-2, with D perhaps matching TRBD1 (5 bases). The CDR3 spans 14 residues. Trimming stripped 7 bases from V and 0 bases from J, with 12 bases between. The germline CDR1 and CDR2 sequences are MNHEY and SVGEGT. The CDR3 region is CASTRADPNYGYTF. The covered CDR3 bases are TGTGCCAGCACCAGGGCAGACCCTAACTATGGC.

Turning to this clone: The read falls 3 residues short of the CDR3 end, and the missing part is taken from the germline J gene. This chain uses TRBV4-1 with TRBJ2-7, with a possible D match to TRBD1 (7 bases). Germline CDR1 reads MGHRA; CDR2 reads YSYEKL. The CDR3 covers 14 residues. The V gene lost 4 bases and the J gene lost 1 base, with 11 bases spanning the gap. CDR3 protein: CASSPGDSSYEQYF. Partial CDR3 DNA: TGCGCCAGCAGCCCGGGGGACAGTTCCTACGAG.

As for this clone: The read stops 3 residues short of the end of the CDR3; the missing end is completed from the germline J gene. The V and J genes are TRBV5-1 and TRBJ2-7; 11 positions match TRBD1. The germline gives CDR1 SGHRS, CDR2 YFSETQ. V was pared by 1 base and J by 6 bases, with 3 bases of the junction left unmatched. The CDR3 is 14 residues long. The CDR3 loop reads CASSLYGTGGEQYF. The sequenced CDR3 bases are TGCGCCAGCAGCTTGTACGGGACAGGGGGCGAG.

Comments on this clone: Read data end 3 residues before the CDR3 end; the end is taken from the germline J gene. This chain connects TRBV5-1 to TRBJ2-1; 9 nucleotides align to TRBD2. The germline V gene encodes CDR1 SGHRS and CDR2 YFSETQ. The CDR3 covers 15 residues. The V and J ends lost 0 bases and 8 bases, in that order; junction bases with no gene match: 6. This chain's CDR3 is CASSLVPSGEDEQFF. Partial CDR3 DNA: TGCGCCAGCAGCTTGGTTCCTAGCGGGGAGGATGAG.

The chain's CDR3 is CSAIDSIYGYTF. CDR3 DNA (partial): TGCAGTGCTATTGACAGCATCTATGGC. This rearrangement joins TRBV20-1 to TRBJ1-2; weak D call: TRBD1 (5 bases). The CDR3 end is not reached by the read, which stops 3 residues before it; the germline J gene fills it in. This CDR3 has 12 residues. Germline CDR1 is DFQATT and CDR2 is SNEGSKA (reference sequence). Trimming took off 4 bases at V and 4 bases at J, with 10 bases between the two ends.